The clone carrying this TCR beta chain was found a few times. Its antigen is currently unknown. The sample originates from a study of blood T cells in healthy people across ages. Regarding the study as a whole: The lack of PBMC sorting stopped any conclusive naive versus antigen-experienced comparison.

Every donor contributed 8 to 10 milliliters of peripheral blood by blood draw. Germline CDR1 and CDR2: SGHTA and FQGNSA. There are 17 residues in the CDR3. A J-beta primer mix and a sample-barcoded 5' primer were used in a second PCR of roughly 7 to 12 cycles. TCRdb itself ran the 5' RACE reads through MiXCR, one entry per CDR3 protein. The data show about 800,000 distinct CDR3 sequences, roughly 25% seen once. These data are also associated with another study on T cells of mothers and their children. That paper notes: The donors comprised about 6 children and their three healthy Caucasian mothers. Slightly higher, non-significant overlap characterized related mother-child pairs relative to unrelated pairs.

The source of this sequence is a boy aged 5-17 years in good health. The chain carries TRBV7-2 and TRBJ2-5; 12 bases are shared with TRBD2. The J call may be faulty, since TRBJ2-1 better matches the DNA end. The sample comprised blood. Here the CDR3 DNA reads TGTGCCAGCAGCTTAGCTCAGGCTAGCGGGAGGGCTAATGAGCAGTTCTTC. It yields the protein CASSLAQASGRANEQFF.